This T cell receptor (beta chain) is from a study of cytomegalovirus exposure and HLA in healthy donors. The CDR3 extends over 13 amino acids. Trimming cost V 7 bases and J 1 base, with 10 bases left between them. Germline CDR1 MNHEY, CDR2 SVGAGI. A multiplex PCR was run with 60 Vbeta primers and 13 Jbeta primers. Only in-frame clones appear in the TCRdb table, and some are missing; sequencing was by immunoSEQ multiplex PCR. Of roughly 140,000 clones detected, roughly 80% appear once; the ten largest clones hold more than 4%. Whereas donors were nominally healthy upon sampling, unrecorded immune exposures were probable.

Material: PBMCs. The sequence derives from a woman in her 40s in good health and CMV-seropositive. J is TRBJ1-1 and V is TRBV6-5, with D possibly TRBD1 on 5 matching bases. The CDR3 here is CASNDRRNTEAFF. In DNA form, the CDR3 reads TGTGCCAGCAATGACAGAAGGAACACTGAAGCTTTCTTT.